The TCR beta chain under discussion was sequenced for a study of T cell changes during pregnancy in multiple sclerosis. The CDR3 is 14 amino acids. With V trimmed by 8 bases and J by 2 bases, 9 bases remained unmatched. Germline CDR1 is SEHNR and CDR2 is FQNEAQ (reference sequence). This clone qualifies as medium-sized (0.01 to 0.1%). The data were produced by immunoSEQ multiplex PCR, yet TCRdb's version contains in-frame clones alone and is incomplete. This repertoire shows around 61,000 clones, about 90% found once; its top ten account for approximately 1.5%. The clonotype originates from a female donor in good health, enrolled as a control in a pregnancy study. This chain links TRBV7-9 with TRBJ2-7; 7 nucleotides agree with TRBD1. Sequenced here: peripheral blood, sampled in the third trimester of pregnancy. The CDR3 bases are TGTGCCAGCTCAGATACAGGGGTACCCTACGAGCAGTACTTC. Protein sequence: CASSDTGVPYEQYF.